A selection of T cell receptor beta chains follows, all from one sample in a study of blood T cell repertoires in COVID-19. Clones were read by immunoSEQ multiplex PCR, and TCRdb kept only the in-frame ones, dropping some. The table shows roughly 240,000 clones, with approximately 88% occurring only once. What was sequenced was PBMCs or T cells enriched from blood (not recorded which). These receptors were collected from a middle-aged woman with acute COVID-19. Each CDR3 is given with its conserved first and last residue.

>TRBV5-6|TRBJ2-2
CASRLGGLDTGELFF
>TRBV10-3|TRBJ2-5
CAISELTSGKETQYF
>TRBV4-3|TRBJ1-4
CASSQTAGGGGEKLFF
>TRBV4-3|TRBJ1-3
CASSQDQGNTIYF
>TRBV29-1|TRBJ2-3
CSVDPGARGTDTQYF
>TRBV11-2|TRBJ2-2
CASSLQGVTGELFF
>TRBV18|TRBJ1-1
CASSPSDGLKAFF
>TRBV12-5|TRBJ1-4
CASGSQGYEKLFF
>TRBV25-1|TRBJ1-6
CVSSGAGLPGSPLHF
>TRBV5-4|TRBJ1-2
CASSWGSETGYGYTF
>TRBV5-4|TRBJ1-1
CASREQMNTEAFF
>TRBV5-1|TRBJ2-1
CASSTPGGLAGDEQFF
>TRBV5-1|TRBJ1-6
CASSTTGTENSPLHF
>TRBV3-1/TRBV3-2|TRBJ1-1
CASSLRGRGEAFF
>TRBV11-2|TRBJ2-1
CASSSSGTSYYNEQFF
>TRBV12-1|TRBJ2-5
CASSPTGETQYF
>TRBV27|TRBJ1-4
CASSLSWTGGGWATNEKLFF
>TRBV25-1|TRBJ1-2
CASTSRETGSYGYTF
>TRBV4-1|TRBJ2-7
CASSQEASGVGEQYF
>TRBV4-2|TRBJ2-3
CASSQEQLLEGTQYF
>TRBV4-3|TRBJ2-2
CASSPQPGGANTGELFF
>TRBV29-1|TRBJ1-2
CSVLGEDYGYTF
>TRBV5-1|TRBJ1-3
CASSQKTGGSGNTIYF
>TRBV9|TRBJ2-6
CASSVSPSGANVLTF
>TRBV21-1|TRBJ2-7
CASSKLKGTGGRYEQYF
>TRBV7-2|TRBJ2-5
CASSLARTDQETQYF
>TRBV11-3|TRBJ2-1
CASSSGVVSYNEQFF
>TRBV14|TRBJ1-2
CASSQGHYELGYTF
>TRBV18|TRBJ2-3
CASSLTGLAASTDTQYF
>TRBV3-1/TRBV3-2|TRBJ2-2
CASSPYRDRPNTGELFF
>TRBV4-3|TRBJ1-2
CASSQGQGTPGYTF
>TRBV24-1|TRBJ2-5
CATSDPGSETQYF
>TRBV21-1|TRBJ2-2
CASSSIRGHTGELFF
>TRBV18|TRBJ2-7
CASSPRGGSTGYEQYF
>TRBV7-8|TRBJ2-1
CASSQGERGDWNEQFF
>TRBV9|TRBJ1-1
CASSVQTGNTEAFF
>TRBV28|TRBJ1-1
CASSLINMNTEAFF